Listed below are T cell receptor beta chains from one sample, sequenced in a study of blood T cell repertoires in COVID-19. Sequencing used immunoSEQ multiplex PCR; TCRdb keeps in-frame clones, though not all of them. The sample yields roughly 200,000 clones, less than 90% seen once. Material: PBMCs or T cells enriched from blood (not recorded which). The receptors were sampled from a woman aged 45-60 years in a cohort exposed to, infected with or recovered from COVID-19 (not recorded which). Both conserved end residues are part of each CDR3. The D gene is left open where the match is weak. Size values are once, few and many counts, or a class for expanded clones, and some rows have none.

v_call	clone_size	d_call	j_call	cdr3_nt	cdr3_aa
TRBV11-1	NA	NA	TRBJ2-7	TGTGCCAGCAGCTTAGAACTTTTCTACGAGCAGTACTTC	CASSLELFYEQYF
TRBV10-3	NA	TRBD1	TRBJ1-2	TGTGCCATCAGTGAGTCACGGACAGGGGGCTCGGGTTATGGCTACACCTTC	CAISESRTGGSGYGYTF
TRBV7-2	NA	TRBD1	TRBJ1-6	TGTGCCAGCAGCTCGAGGAAGACGGGACAGCATTCACCCCTCCACTTT	CASSSRKTGQHSPLHF
TRBV5-1	NA	TRBD2	TRBJ2-7	TGCGCCAGCAGCAAGGTAGCGGGGGGTACTTACGAGCAGTACTTC	CASSKVAGGTYEQYF
TRBV7-2	NA	NA	TRBJ2-1	TGTGCCAGCAGCTTAGCTTTTACCCGGGAGCAGTTCTTC	CASSLAFTREQFF
TRBV18	NA	TRBD1	TRBJ2-1	TGTGCCAGCTCACCATCTACAGGGGGGTACAATGAGCAGTTCTTC	CASSPSTGGYNEQFF
TRBV5-1	NA	NA	TRBJ1-2	TGCGCCAGCGGATTGGCCCCGACAGAAGTCTATGGCTACACCTTC	CASGLAPTEVYGYTF
TRBV5-4	once	NA	TRBJ1-4	TGTGCCAGCAGCTTGTCAGGGATGGGATCCGCTAATGAAAAACTGTTTTTT	CASSLSGMGSANEKLFF
TRBV19	once	TRBD1	TRBJ1-1	TGTGCCAGTAGTCTCCGACAGGGGGACACTGAAGCTTTCTTT	CASSLRQGDTEAFF
TRBV4-1	NA	NA	TRBJ1-4	TGCGCCAGCAGCCAAGACCAGGGACTATCGAAAAAACTGTTTTTT	CASSQDQGLSKKLFF
TRBV6-2/TRBV6-3	NA	NA	TRBJ1-6	TGTGCCAGCAGTTATTCAGGGGCTGCCAATTCACCCCTCCACTTT	CASSYSGAANSPLHF
TRBV28	NA	TRBD1	TRBJ1-5	TGTGCCAGCAGTATTCGACAGGGAGCTGATCAGCCCCAGCATTTT	CASSIRQGADQPQHF
TRBV11-2	NA	NA	TRBJ2-2	TGTGCCAGCAGCCTTGAACCGGGGTCCGGGGAGCTGTTTTTT	CASSLEPGSGELFF
TRBV3-1/TRBV3-2	NA	NA	TRBJ1-5	TGTGCCAGCAGCCCGGACAGTTATCAGCCCCAGCATTTT	CASSPDSYQPQHF
TRBV5-6	NA	NA	TRBJ1-1	TGTGCCAGCAGCTTGGTTGGTATTTTGGCCACTGAAGCTTTCTTT	CASSLVGILATEAFF
TRBV28	NA	TRBD1	TRBJ1-5	TGTGCCAGCAGTTTTATGGGGACAGGGACTAATCAGCCCCAGCATTTT	CASSFMGTGTNQPQHF
TRBV7-3	NA	NA	TRBJ1-4	TGTGCCAGCAGCGCCACGCGAAATGAAAAACTGTTTTTT	CASSATRNEKLFF
TRBV19	few	NA	TRBJ2-1	TGTGCCAGTAGTAAAGCCAGGGGTGAGCAGTTCTTC	CASSKARGEQFF
TRBV2	few	NA	TRBJ1-2	TGTGCCAGCAGTGAAGAGGGGGTCGGTATTGGCTACACCTTC	CASSEEGVGIGYTF
TRBV9	NA	NA	TRBJ1-1	TGTGCCAGCAGTCTACCGCCACAGGGAACAAGTGAAGCTTTCTTT	CASSLPPQGTSEAFF
TRBV19	NA	TRBD1	TRBJ2-5	TGTGCCAGTAGTACGATGGGACAGGGGGCCCAGACCCAGTACTTC	CASSTMGQGAQTQYF
TRBV27	NA	TRBD1	TRBJ1-4	TGTGCCAGCAGTTTGAGGGGGCCCGCTGAAAAACTGTTTTTT	CASSLRGPAEKLFF
TRBV5-4	NA	NA	TRBJ1-1	TGTGCCAGCAGCTGGCCTGACACTGAAGCTTTCTTT	CASSWPDTEAFF
TRBV4-1	NA	TRBD1	TRBJ2-1	TGCGCCAGCAGCCACCCACCCTCCAGGGGGTCCGATGAGCAGTTCTTC	CASSHPPSRGSDEQFF
TRBV6-2/TRBV6-3	NA	TRBD2	TRBJ2-7	TGTGCCAGCAGCCTCGGACTAGCGGGGGGTTACGAGCAGTACTTC	CASSLGLAGGYEQYF
TRBV5-6	NA	NA	TRBJ2-7	TGTGCCAGCAGCTTTCAACAGGTCGAGCAGTACTTC	CASSFQQVEQYF
TRBV3-1/TRBV3-2	once	NA	TRBJ2-3	TGTGCCAGCAGCCAAGTAGGACTACGCACAGATACGCAGTATTTT	CASSQVGLRTDTQYF
TRBV29-1	NA	TRBD2	TRBJ2-3	TGCAGCGTTCCGGGTAGCGGGGGTGGGTCAGATACGCAGTATTTT	CSVPGSGGGSDTQYF
TRBV6-4	NA	NA	TRBJ1-1	TGTGCCAGCAGCCAGGGGCCGGGTACTGAAGCTTTCTTT	CASSQGPGTEAFF
TRBV11-3	NA	NA	TRBJ1-2	TGTGCCAGCAGCTCCCAGCCCTCGAGGGAGGGGCACTATGGCTACACCTTC	CASSSQPSREGHYGYTF
TRBV7-2	once	NA	TRBJ2-1	TGTGCCAGCAGCTTGACCCAGGTCTACAATGAGCAGTTCTTC	CASSLTQVYNEQFF
TRBV30	NA	TRBD1	TRBJ1-1	TGTGCCTGGAGGACAGGGGGCAGGTCTTTCTTT	CAWRTGGRSFF
TRBV9	few	TRBD2	TRBJ2-3	TGTGCCAGCAGCGTAACACTAGCGGTCACAGATACGCAGTATTTT	CASSVTLAVTDTQYF
TRBV10-3	once	TRBD1	TRBJ1-5	TGTGCCATCAGTGAGTCAGGACAGGGTAAGAGCAATCAGCCCCAGCATTTT	CAISESGQGKSNQPQHF
TRBV4-3	NA	NA	TRBJ1-2	TGCGCCAGCAGCCAAGAGCGGCAGTCCTATGGCTACACCTTC	CASSQERQSYGYTF
TRBV9	NA	TRBD2	TRBJ2-5	TGTGCCAGCAGCCTCATGGGAGGGGAGGAGACCCAGTACTTC	CASSLMGGEETQYF
TRBV11-2	NA	NA	TRBJ2-3	TGTGCCAGCAGCTTGAGTTTCCGAGATACGCAGTATTTT	CASSLSFRDTQYF
TRBV27	NA	TRBD2	TRBJ2-5	TGTGCCAGCAGCCGGGACTACGAAGAGACCCAGTACTTC	CASSRDYEETQYF
TRBV7-2	NA	TRBD1	TRBJ2-7	TGTGCCAGCAGCTTAGTCTCGGGACAGGGTAGCGAGCAGTACTTC	CASSLVSGQGSEQYF
TRBV27	NA	TRBD1	TRBJ2-7	TGTGCCAGCAGTTTCACGACAGGGATCGCCTACGAGCAGTACTTC	CASSFTTGIAYEQYF
TRBV27	NA	TRBD2	TRBJ2-1	TGTGCCAGCAGTTCCGGGGGGACGTACAATGAGCAGTTCTTC	CASSSGGTYNEQFF
TRBV5-1	NA	NA	TRBJ2-1	TGCGCCAGCAGCGCGAACGGGGTAAGCTCCTACAATGAGCAGTTCTTC	CASSANGVSSYNEQFF
TRBV13	NA	TRBD1	TRBJ1-1	TGTGCCAGCAGCCCCCTCGGGGGACAGGCGGACACTGAAGCTTTCTTT	CASSPLGGQADTEAFF
TRBV6-5	NA	NA	TRBJ2-2	TGTGCCAGCAGCCAATACCCCGGGGGCACCGGGGAGCTGTTTTTT	CASSQYPGGTGELFF
TRBV6-5	NA	NA	TRBJ1-6	TGTGCCAGCCACGAGACAGGCAGGTCACCCCTCCACTTT	CASHETGRSPLHF
TRBV3-1/TRBV3-2	NA	NA	TRBJ1-6	TGTGCCAGCACTGGAGGAAAGCCACCCCTCCACTTT	CASTGGKPPLHF
TRBV11-1	NA	TRBD2	TRBJ2-5	TGTGCCAGCAGCTCCCCTAGCGGCCAAGAGACCCAGTACTTC	CASSSPSGQETQYF
TRBV27	NA	TRBD1	TRBJ1-2	TGTGCCAGCAGTTTGTACGGGACAGGGGGCGTGTTCTATGGCTACACCTTC	CASSLYGTGGVFYGYTF
TRBV7-2	NA	NA	TRBJ1-1	TGTGCCAGCAGCTTAGATCGGGACTTTGAAGCTTTCTTT	CASSLDRDFEAFF